Listed below are T cell receptor beta chains from one sample, sequenced in a study of blood T cell repertoires in COVID-19. Method: immunoSEQ multiplex PCR; TCRdb's copy keeps in-frame clones and lacks some. Here the sample spans about 310,000 clones, roughly 87% being singletons. The sequenced sample was PBMCs or T cells enriched from blood (not recorded which). These receptors all come from a woman under 30 who had recovered from COVID-19. The CDR3 runs from the conserved cysteine through the conserved F or W. A D gene is named only where the DNA matches it firmly. Clone size is stated in some rows and not others, as once, few, many or a class when expanded.

v_gene,abundance,j_gene,d_gene,CDR3nt,CDR3aa
TRBV7-9,.,TRBJ1-6,.,TGTGCCAGCAGCTTACAGGGAGGGGATAATTCACCCCTCCACTTT,CASSLQGGDNSPLHF
TRBV7-8,once,TRBJ1-1,.,TGTGCCAGCTCTCCGGGGTTGGAGGCTTTCTTT,CASSPGLEAFF
TRBV14,.,TRBJ2-2,TRBD1,TGTGCCAGCAGCCGGGACAGGGTAATCGGGGAGCTGTTTTTT,CASSRDRVIGELFF
TRBV20-1,.,TRBJ1-2,.,TGCAGTGCCCAGGGGAACTATGGCTACACCTTC,CSAQGNYGYTF
TRBV11-3,.,TRBJ2-1,TRBD1,TGTGCCAGCAGCTTGGGACAGAGCTCCTACAATGAGCAGTTCTTC,CASSLGQSSYNEQFF
TRBV29-1,.,TRBJ2-5,TRBD2,TGCAGCGTTGCTAAGGACTGGGGACTAGCGGGCCATGGGGAGACCCAGTACTTC,CSVAKDWGLAGHGETQYF
TRBV7-8,.,TRBJ2-7,TRBD1,TGTGCCAGCAGCCAAACGACAGGGCGGTACGAGCAGTACTTC,CASSQTTGRYEQYF
TRBV5-6,few,TRBJ1-1,.,TGTGCCAGCAGCTTGACCCACTTAGGGGCTGAAGCTTTCTTT,CASSLTHLGAEAFF
TRBV6-2/TRBV6-3,.,TRBJ2-1,.,TGTGCCAGCAGCTCACTAGGGTCTGCGAGTGAGCAGTTCTTC,CASSSLGSASEQFF
TRBV28,.,TRBJ1-2,TRBD1,TGTGCCAGCAGCCGGGACAGGGCAAACTATGGCTACACCTTC,CASSRDRANYGYTF
TRBV20-1,.,TRBJ2-1,.,TGCAGTGCTAGTAGGGCTGACGCGGGACGCGCGTACAATGAGCAGTTCTTC,CSASRADAGRAYNEQFF
TRBV28,.,TRBJ2-2,.,TGTGCCAGCGGGATCCGGGGGGCGGGGGAGCTGTTTTTT,CASGIRGAGELFF
TRBV9,.,TRBJ2-2,TRBD2,TGTGCCAGCAGCGCGGGAGGCGGGAGGGCCGGCACCGGGGAGCTGTTTTTT,CASSAGGGRAGTGELFF
TRBV19,.,TRBJ1-6,.,TGTGCCAGTAGTATAGTAACTCGGAGGTCACCCCTCCACTTT,CASSIVTRRSPLHF
TRBV2,.,TRBJ2-1,TRBD1,TGTGCCAGCAGACAGGGGTCCTACAATGAGCAGTTCTTC,CASRQGSYNEQFF
TRBV24-1,many,TRBJ2-1,TRBD2,TGTGCCACCAGTGAGGCGGGGGGGACTCACAATGAGCAGTTCTTC,CATSEAGGTHNEQFF
TRBV4-3,once,TRBJ2-2,TRBD2,TGCGCCAGCAGCCGCCATACTAGCGGGGGGGCTGGAGGGGAGCTGTTTTTT,CASSRHTSGGAGGELFF
TRBV5-1,.,TRBJ1-1,TRBD1,TGCGCCAGCAGCTTTCCCGGGACAGAGAACACTGAAGCTTTCTTT,CASSFPGTENTEAFF
TRBV29-1,.,TRBJ2-1,TRBD2,TGCAGCGTTGGGAGAGCGGGAAATGACGGTTCGGATGAGCAGTTCTTC,CSVGRAGNDGSDEQFF
TRBV12-3/TRBV12-4,.,TRBJ1-6,TRBD1,TGTGCCACCCGGGACAGCCTAAATTCACCCCTCCACTTT,CATRDSLNSPLHF
TRBV28,.,TRBJ2-7,TRBD1,TGTGCCAGCAGCCCGACAGGGCCCTACGAGCAGTACTTC,CASSPTGPYEQYF
TRBV19,.,TRBJ2-1,TRBD2,TGTGCCAGTAGGACTAGCGGGTTCTACAATGAGCAGTTCTTC,CASRTSGFYNEQFF
TRBV7-8,.,TRBJ1-2,TRBD1,TGTGCCAGCAGCTTCGCCGGGACAGTGTATGGCTACACCTTC,CASSFAGTVYGYTF
TRBV27,.,TRBJ2-4,TRBD1,TGTGCCAGCAGTCCCTCTATGGACAGGGCGGGCATTCAGTACTTC,CASSPSMDRAGIQYF
TRBV2,.,TRBJ2-1,.,TGTGCCAGCAGGCGGGACCGCTCCTACAATGAGCAGTTCTTC,CASRRDRSYNEQFF
TRBV5-6,.,TRBJ1-5,.,TGTGCCAGCAGCCTTACAGGTCAGCCCCAGCATTTT,CASSLTGQPQHF
TRBV7-2,.,TRBJ1-1,.,TGTGCCAGCAGCTTAGTAGTGAATTCGGGCACTGAAGCTTTCTTT,CASSLVVNSGTEAFF
TRBV18,.,TRBJ1-5,.,TGTGCCAGCTCACCCTTCGTTAGCAATCAGCCCCAGCATTTT,CASSPFVSNQPQHF
TRBV2,.,TRBJ1-1,.,TGTGCCAGCACGACTGACAGGAACACTGAAGCTTTCTTT,CASTTDRNTEAFF
TRBV2,.,TRBJ2-3,.,TGTGCCAGCAGTGGGCAGGGCACAGATACGCAGTATTTT,CASSGQGTDTQYF
TRBV7-2,.,TRBJ2-7,.,TGTGCCAGCAGCTTATTTCCAGGGGTCACCTACGAGCAGTACTTC,CASSLFPGVTYEQYF
TRBV6-6,.,TRBJ2-5,TRBD1,TGTGCCAGCAGTTATGGCCACGGACAGGGCCAAGAGACCCAGTACTTC,CASSYGHGQGQETQYF
TRBV11-3,once,TRBJ2-1,.,TGTGCCAGCAGCTTAGGAAACGCAGGGATTGAGCAGTTCTTC,CASSLGNAGIEQFF
TRBV19,.,TRBJ1-2,.,TGTGCCAGTAGTCGACCGGGGGAGGCCTATGGCTACACCTTC,CASSRPGEAYGYTF
TRBV2,.,TRBJ2-3,TRBD1,TGTGCCAGCAGGCCGGGACAGGGAAGCACAGATACGCAGTATTTT,CASRPGQGSTDTQYF
TRBV9,.,TRBJ1-1,TRBD1,TGTGCCAGCAGCGTAGATGGGACAGGGTTGTCTGAAGCTTTCTTT,CASSVDGTGLSEAFF
TRBV7-9,.,TRBJ2-3,.,TGTGCCAGCAGCCAAAGTCGGGGATATAGCACAGATACGCAGTATTTT,CASSQSRGYSTDTQYF
TRBV3-1/TRBV3-2,.,TRBJ1-4,.,TGTGCCAGCAGCCAAGGTCCCTCCCCTCGTGAAAAACTGTTTTTT,CASSQGPSPREKLFF
TRBV7-2,.,TRBJ2-1,TRBD1,TGTGCCAGCAGCCCCGACATAGAGGCAGGGGGCCGAAATGAGCAGTTCTTC,CASSPDIEAGGRNEQFF
TRBV11-1,.,TRBJ2-3,TRBD2,TGTGCCAGCAGCTTAATGGAATCGAGCGGGGCAGATACGCAGTATTTT,CASSLMESSGADTQYF
TRBV28,.,TRBJ2-3,.,TGTGCCAGCAAGAGGGCCCGAGCGGGCACAGATACGCAGTATTTT,CASKRARAGTDTQYF
TRBV9,.,TRBJ2-1,.,TGTGCCAGCAGCGTAGGCGGGGGCGGATCCTACAATGAGCAGTTCTTC,CASSVGGGGSYNEQFF
TRBV13,.,TRBJ1-1,TRBD1,TGTGCCAGCAGCTCCACAGGGGCCGAAGCTTTCTTT,CASSSTGAEAFF
TRBV15,.,TRBJ1-2,.,TGTGCCACCAGCGAAGCAGTCTGGGGGGTCTATGGCTACACCTTC,CATSEAVWGVYGYTF
TRBV2,few,TRBJ1-1,.,TGTGCCAGCACCACAGGGTGGGGCCGCGGCACTGAAGCTTTCTTT,CASTTGWGRGTEAFF
TRBV6-2/TRBV6-3,.,TRBJ1-1,TRBD1,TGTGCCAGCAGTACAGGGGGCGCAGTCACTGAAGCTTTCTTT,CASSTGGAVTEAFF
TRBV27,.,TRBJ1-5,.,TGTGCCAGCACCCTGACAGTGGGTCAGCCCCAGCATTTT,CASTLTVGQPQHF
TRBV9,.,TRBJ2-1,TRBD2,TGTGCCAGCAGCCGGACTAGCGGGGGGGCGATTGGAAACAATGAGCAGTTCTTC,CASSRTSGGAIGNNEQFF